The rows below give T cell receptor beta chains drawn from one sample of a study of T cells after yellow fever vaccination. TCRdb called the 5' RACE reads again in MiXCR, with one record for every CDR3 protein. The top ten hold around a sixth of the sample, which has some 600,000 distinct CDR3 sequences, 17% seen once. This specimen was PBMCs, taken 5 to 6 days after the first yellow fever vaccination. These receptors were collected from a young man who received the YFV17D yellow fever vaccine. Both conserved end residues are part of each CDR3. Fields, in order: CDR3 protein, CDR3 DNA, J gene, V gene, D gene, clone size. The D gene is left open where the match is weak. Clone size is not always given. Where it is, it says once, few, many or a class for expanded clones.

CDR3 protein: CASSQGNPWGTEAFF
CDR3 DNA: TGTGCCAGCAGCCAGGGGAATCCCTGGGGCACTGAAGCTTTCTTT
J gene: TRBJ1-1
V gene: TRBV12-3/TRBV12-4
D gene: NA
clone size: few

CDR3 protein: CASSQIGETQYF
CDR3 DNA: TGTGCCAGCAGCCAAATCGGAGAGACCCAGTACTTC
J gene: TRBJ2-5
V gene: TRBV3-1
D gene: NA
clone size: NA

CDR3 protein: CVRLSSGNTIYF
CDR3 DNA: TGTGTCCGGCTGAGCTCTGGAAACACCATATATTTT
J gene: TRBJ1-3
V gene: TRBV9
D gene: NA
clone size: NA

CDR3 protein: CASSQDLVAGAFLSSYNEQFF
CDR3 DNA: TGTGCCAGCAGCCAAGATCTCGTAGCGGGGGCCTTCTTAAGCTCCTACAATGAGCAGTTCTTC
J gene: TRBJ2-1
V gene: TRBV4-2
D gene: TRBD2
clone size: many

CDR3 protein: CASSPPVGAFVYTF
CDR3 DNA: TGTGCCAGCAGCCCCCCGGTAGGGGCGTTCGTCTACACCTTC
J gene: TRBJ1-2
V gene: TRBV7-2
D gene: NA
clone size: many

CDR3 protein: CASSLSAGGRSPLHF
CDR3 DNA: TGTGCCAGCAGTTTATCGGCAGGGGGCCGTTCACCCCTCCACTTT
J gene: TRBJ1-6
V gene: TRBV28
D gene: TRBD1
clone size: NA

CDR3 protein: CSASTSGGANEQFF
CDR3 DNA: TGCAGTGCCTCGACTAGCGGGGGGGCGAATGAGCAGTTCTTC
J gene: TRBJ2-1
V gene: TRBV20-1
D gene: TRBD2
clone size: NA

CDR3 protein: CASSLNRPLNQPQHF
CDR3 DNA: TGTGCCAGCAGCCTAAACCGCCCCCTTAATCAGCCCCAGCATTTT
J gene: TRBJ1-5
V gene: TRBV4-2
D gene: NA
clone size: NA

CDR3 protein: CASSPSTPYNEQFF
CDR3 DNA: TGTGCCAGCAGCCCCTCGACCCCTTACAATGAGCAGTTCTTC
J gene: TRBJ2-1
V gene: TRBV3-1
D gene: NA
clone size: few

CDR3 protein: CASSLGWGRGRDQPQHF
CDR3 DNA: TGTGCCAGCAGCTTAGGCTGGGGTAGGGGGCGAGATCAGCCCCAGCATTTT
J gene: TRBJ1-5
V gene: TRBV7-2
D gene: TRBD1
clone size: few

CDR3 protein: CASSSTGGEFYEQYF
CDR3 DNA: TGTGCCAGCAGCTCGACAGGGGGCGAATTCTACGAGCAGTACTTC
J gene: TRBJ2-7
V gene: TRBV7-9
D gene: TRBD1
clone size: NA

CDR3 protein: CASSPALDTTLHF
CDR3 DNA: TGTGCCAGCAGCCCCGCGCTCGACACCACCCTCCACTTT
J gene: TRBJ1-6
V gene: TRBV7-2
D gene: NA
clone size: NA

CDR3 protein: CASSLYLAGPDTQYF
CDR3 DNA: TGTGCCAGCAGCTTATATCTAGCGGGGCCAGATACGCAGTATTTT
J gene: TRBJ2-3
V gene: TRBV7-2
D gene: TRBD2
clone size: NA

CDR3 protein: CASSQEQGAVTEAFF
CDR3 DNA: TGTGCCAGCAGCCAAGAGCAAGGGGCGGTCACTGAAGCTTTCTTT
J gene: TRBJ1-1
V gene: TRBV4-2
D gene: NA
clone size: few

CDR3 protein: CASSYQAGPFNQPQHF
CDR3 DNA: TGTGCCAGCAGTTACCAAGCGGGACCTTTTAATCAGCCCCAGCATTTT
J gene: TRBJ1-5
V gene: TRBV6-5
D gene: NA
clone size: few

CDR3 protein: CASSLAPTSGEYNEQFF
CDR3 DNA: TGTGCCAGCAGCTTAGCTCCGACTAGCGGGGAATACAATGAGCAGTTCTTC
J gene: TRBJ2-1
V gene: TRBV7-2
D gene: TRBD2
clone size: few

CDR3 protein: CSVEIFDVGSYNEQFF
CDR3 DNA: TGCAGCGTTGAAATCTTTGACGTGGGATCCTACAATGAGCAGTTCTTC
J gene: TRBJ2-1
V gene: TRBV29-1
D gene: NA
clone size: few

CDR3 protein: CAILDRGNTEAFF
CDR3 DNA: TGTGCCATCCTGGACAGGGGTAACACTGAAGCTTTCTTT
J gene: TRBJ1-1
V gene: TRBV7-9
D gene: TRBD1
clone size: few

CDR3 protein: CASSPPPRQGYNEQFF
CDR3 DNA: TGTGCCAGCAGCCCACCCCCACGACAGGGGTACAATGAGCAGTTCTTC
J gene: TRBJ2-1
V gene: TRBV9
D gene: TRBD1
clone size: few

CDR3 protein: CSARDGSVGGINEKLFF
CDR3 DNA: TGCAGTGCTAGAGATGGGAGTGTAGGGGGAATTAATGAAAAACTGTTTTTT
J gene: TRBJ1-4
V gene: TRBV20-1
D gene: NA
clone size: few

CDR3 protein: CSAKEGTQYF
CDR3 DNA: TGCAGTGCTAAGGAGGGGACCCAGTACTTC
J gene: TRBJ2-5
V gene: TRBV20-1
D gene: NA
clone size: NA

CDR3 protein: CASSYARQGEGYNEQFF
CDR3 DNA: TGTGCCAGCAGTTACGCGAGACAGGGTGAGGGCTACAATGAGCAGTTCTTC
J gene: TRBJ2-1
V gene: TRBV6-5
D gene: TRBD1
clone size: NA

CDR3 protein: CASSAYTGTGYGYTF
CDR3 DNA: TGTGCCAGCAGTGCCTACACCGGGACAGGGTATGGCTACACCTTC
J gene: TRBJ1-2
V gene: TRBV12-3/TRBV12-4
D gene: TRBD1
clone size: NA

CDR3 protein: CSVEDRGQGARYTEAFF
CDR3 DNA: TGCAGCGTTGAAGATCGGGGGCAGGGGGCGCGGTACACTGAAGCTTTCTTT
J gene: TRBJ1-1
V gene: TRBV29-1
D gene: TRBD1
clone size: few

CDR3 protein: CAISRQGISVVYEQYF
CDR3 DNA: TGTGCCATCAGCCGACAGGGGATTAGCGTGGTGTACGAGCAGTACTTC
J gene: TRBJ2-7
V gene: TRBV10-3
D gene: TRBD1
clone size: NA

CDR3 protein: CASSLELAAVQFF
CDR3 DNA: TGTGCCAGCAGCTTAGAACTAGCCGCCGTGCAGTTCTTC
J gene: TRBJ2-1
V gene: TRBV7-9
D gene: NA
clone size: NA

CDR3 protein: CASSQGWGLGETQYF
CDR3 DNA: TGCGCCAGCAGCCAAGGATGGGGGTTGGGGGAGACCCAGTACTTC
J gene: TRBJ2-5
V gene: TRBV4-3
D gene: NA
clone size: NA

CDR3 protein: CAWSPRGGGQPQHF
CDR3 DNA: TGTGCCTGGAGTCCCAGGGGAGGCGGCCAGCCCCAGCATTTT
J gene: TRBJ1-5
V gene: TRBV30
D gene: NA
clone size: few

CDR3 protein: CASSLGGYDEQYF
CDR3 DNA: TGCGCCAGCAGCTTGGGAGGGTACGACGAGCAGTACTTC
J gene: TRBJ2-7
V gene: TRBV5-1
D gene: NA
clone size: NA